This entry features one TCR beta chain sequence. Antigen unknown. This sample is part of a study of CD4 T cells in relation to SARS-CoV-2 and coronaviruses. Overall study context: A couple of subjects were Hispanic; patients were eight or nine males and 4 females.

Points from the study as a whole: Approximately 65% of donors had memory CD4+ clonotypes crossrecognizing SARS-CoV-2 and common cold coronavirus spike. SARS-CoV-2-driven expansion was significantly weaker in crossreactive than monoreactive clones.

The data were produced by immunoSEQ multiplex PCR, yet TCRdb's version contains in-frame clones alone and is incomplete. Seen here are approximately 50,000 clones, roughly 94% observed once, and the top ten hold about 0.4%. With 4 bases removed from V and 4 bases from J, the gap between germline ends came to 13 bases. The CDR3 is made up of 14 amino acids. Germline V CDR1 and CDR2: SGHRS, YFSETQ. The TCR originated in an adult with COVID-19. This rearrangement joins TRBV5-1 to TRBJ2-3, with a possible D match to TRBD1 (5 bases). What was sequenced was naive CD4+ T cells from PBMCs. The sample's subset: naive CD4+ T cells isolated by negative enrichment. The CDR3 here is CASSRSRVADTQYF. The CDR3 DNA sequence: TGCGCCAGCAGCCGGTCCAGGGTAGCAGATACGCAGTATTTT.